This is a list of T cell receptor beta chains from one sample in a study of OX40 agonist ivuxolimab in advanced cancers. Data came from immunoSEQ multiplex PCR; TCRdb stores just in-frame clones and leaves some out. In the table there are around 69,000 clones, roughly four fifths of which are singletons. The material sequenced was CD4+ or CD8+ T cells sorted from blood, taken in a trial of the OX40 agonist ivuxolimab. These receptors all come from an adult with an advanced solid tumor such as melanoma, head and neck, liver or kidney cancer. CDR3s include the opening cysteine and the closing phenylalanine or tryptophan. D genes are given only for firm matches. The size field is filled for only some rows; it gives once, few, many or a size class.

D: TRBD2; V: TRBV2; J: TRBJ2-1; size: once; DNA: TGTGCCAGCAGTCCTACTAGCGGGGGCGGAGGTGAGCAGTTCTTC; CDR3: CASSPTSGGGGEQFF
D: NA; V: TRBV6-6; J: TRBJ1-2; size: few; DNA: TGTGCCAGCAGTTCCGACAGGAACTATGGCTACACCTTC; CDR3: CASSSDRNYGYTF
D: NA; V: TRBV15; J: TRBJ2-3; size: NA; DNA: TGTGCCACCAGCAGAGGGGCAGATACGCAGTATTTT; CDR3: CATSRGADTQYF
D: TRBD2; V: TRBV5-1; J: TRBJ2-3; size: NA; DNA: TGCGCCAGCAGCTCCAGCGGGGGGCTCACAGATACGCAGTATTTT; CDR3: CASSSSGGLTDTQYF
D: NA; V: TRBV6-1; J: TRBJ2-7; size: NA; DNA: TGTGCCAGCAGTGAAGTGGAGGCAGAGCAGTACTTC; CDR3: CASSEVEAEQYF
D: NA; V: TRBV10-2; J: TRBJ1-4; size: once; DNA: TGCGCCAGCTGGGACGGAGATATAAATGAAAAACTGTTTTTT; CDR3: CASWDGDINEKLFF
D: TRBD2; V: TRBV2; J: TRBJ2-5; size: NA; DNA: TGTGCCAGCAACTCGGGATGGACTAGCGGACAGTCCCAGTACTTC; CDR3: CASNSGWTSGQSQYF
D: NA; V: TRBV7-2; J: TRBJ2-3; size: NA; DNA: TGTGCCAGCACCCCAGAGGGGGGGAGGACAGATACGCAGTATTTT; CDR3: CASTPEGGRTDTQYF
D: NA; V: TRBV6-1; J: TRBJ2-3; size: NA; DNA: TGTGCCATAGCTCCAGGCACAGATACGCAGTATTTT; CDR3: CAIAPGTDTQYF
D: NA; V: TRBV18; J: TRBJ2-1; size: NA; DNA: TGTGCCAGCTCACCAGGGCAGGGATGGGGTGAGCAGTTCTTC; CDR3: CASSPGQGWGEQFF
D: NA; V: TRBV5-1; J: TRBJ1-1; size: NA; DNA: TGCGCCAGCAGCTTGGGAGCTACTAACACTGAAGCTTTCTTT; CDR3: CASSLGATNTEAFF
D: NA; V: TRBV5-1; J: TRBJ2-7; size: few; DNA: TGCGCCAGCAGCTTGGGGGGGGCAGCCCAGGCCCTCTACGAGCAGTACTTC; CDR3: CASSLGGAAQALYEQYF
D: NA; V: TRBV5-4; J: TRBJ1-2; size: NA; DNA: TGTGCCAGCAGCTTGGGTTCCGGGAATGGCTACACCTTC; CDR3: CASSLGSGNGYTF
D: NA; V: TRBV18; J: TRBJ2-2; size: NA; DNA: TGTGCCAGCTCCCCCCTCGGGGCCGGGGAGCTGTTTTTT; CDR3: CASSPLGAGELFF
D: NA; V: TRBV7-2; J: TRBJ2-1; size: NA; DNA: TGTGCCAGCAGCCCTAGCTCCTACAATGAGCAGTTCTTC; CDR3: CASSPSSYNEQFF
D: TRBD2; V: TRBV2; J: TRBJ2-3; size: few; DNA: TGTGCCAGCAGTGAAGCGCTTTACAGGGAACCTAGCGGGGGGATTAGCACAGATACGCAGTATTTT; CDR3: CASSEALYREPSGGISTDTQYF
D: NA; V: TRBV6-5; J: TRBJ2-7; size: NA; DNA: TGTGCCAGCAGTGGAGTTATCTACGAGCAGTACTTC; CDR3: CASSGVIYEQYF
D: NA; V: TRBV30; J: TRBJ2-5; size: NA; DNA: TGTGCCTGGAGTGAAGGGGTCGAGACCCAGTACTTC; CDR3: CAWSEGVETQYF
D: TRBD1; V: TRBV6-5; J: TRBJ1-6; size: NA; DNA: TGTGCCAGCAGTTACCATGGGACAGAAAATTCACCCCTCCACTTT; CDR3: CASSYHGTENSPLHF
D: NA; V: TRBV5-1; J: TRBJ2-3; size: NA; DNA: TGCGCCAGCAGCTTGGACGTCCGGGCCTGGGGGCAGTATTTT; CDR3: CASSLDVRAWGQYF
D: TRBD2; V: TRBV14; J: TRBJ2-1; size: many; DNA: TGTGCCAGCAGCCACCGACTAGCGGGGGGACACAATGAGCAGTTCTTC; CDR3: CASSHRLAGGHNEQFF
D: NA; V: TRBV7-9; J: TRBJ1-5; size: NA; DNA: TGTGCCAGCAGCTTAAGCGACAGTTATCAGCCCCAGCATTTT; CDR3: CASSLSDSYQPQHF
D: NA; V: TRBV19; J: TRBJ2-4; size: NA; DNA: TGTGCCAGTAGTATACGGGGAGGGGGGGCGACGGCCAAAAACATTCAGTACTTC; CDR3: CASSIRGGGATAKNIQYF
D: NA; V: TRBV18; J: TRBJ1-1; size: once; DNA: TGTGCCAGCTCACTGAGACGGGTTAACACTGAAGCTTTCTTT; CDR3: CASSLRRVNTEAFF
D: NA; V: TRBV9; J: TRBJ2-1; size: NA; DNA: TGTGCCAGCAGCGCCTCCTCGGGCAATGAGCAGTTCTTC; CDR3: CASSASSGNEQFF
D: TRBD1; V: TRBV11-2; J: TRBJ2-3; size: NA; DNA: TGTGCCAGCAGCGATTGGGACAGGGACAGCACAGATACGCAGTATTTT; CDR3: CASSDWDRDSTDTQYF
D: TRBD2; V: TRBV11-2; J: TRBJ2-3; size: NA; DNA: TGTGCCAGCAGCCCCAGCCTGGGATTAGCGGGGGGGCCGAGAGATACGCAGTATTTT; CDR3: CASSPSLGLAGGPRDTQYF
D: TRBD1; V: TRBV2; J: TRBJ2-7; size: once; DNA: TGTGCCAGTAATATGGGGACAGGGAGGGGCGAGCAGTACTTC; CDR3: CASNMGTGRGEQYF
D: NA; V: TRBV2; J: TRBJ2-1; size: NA; DNA: TGTGCCAGCACGAAGAGATCCCTCTCCTACAATGAGCAGTTCTTC; CDR3: CASTKRSLSYNEQFF